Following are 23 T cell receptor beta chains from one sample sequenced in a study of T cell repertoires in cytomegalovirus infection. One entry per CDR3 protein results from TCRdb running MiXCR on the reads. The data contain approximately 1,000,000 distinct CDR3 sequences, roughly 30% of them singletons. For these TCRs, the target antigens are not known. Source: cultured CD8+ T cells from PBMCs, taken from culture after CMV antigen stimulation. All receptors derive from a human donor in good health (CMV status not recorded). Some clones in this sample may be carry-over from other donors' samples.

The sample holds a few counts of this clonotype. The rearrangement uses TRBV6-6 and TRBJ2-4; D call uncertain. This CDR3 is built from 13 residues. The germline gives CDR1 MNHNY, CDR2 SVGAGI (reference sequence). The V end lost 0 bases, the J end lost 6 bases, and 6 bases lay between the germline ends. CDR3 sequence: CASSYSKGNIQYF. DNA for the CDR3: TGTGCCAGCAGTTACTCCAAGGGAAACATTCAGTACTTC.

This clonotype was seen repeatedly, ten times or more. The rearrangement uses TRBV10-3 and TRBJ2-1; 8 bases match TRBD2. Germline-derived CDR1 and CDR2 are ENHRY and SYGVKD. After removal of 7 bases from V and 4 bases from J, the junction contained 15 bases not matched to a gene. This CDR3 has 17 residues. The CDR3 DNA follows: TGTGCCATCACTTTTGAGATAGCGGGGCTACCTTACAATGAGCAGTTCTTC. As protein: CAITFEIAGLPYNEQFF.

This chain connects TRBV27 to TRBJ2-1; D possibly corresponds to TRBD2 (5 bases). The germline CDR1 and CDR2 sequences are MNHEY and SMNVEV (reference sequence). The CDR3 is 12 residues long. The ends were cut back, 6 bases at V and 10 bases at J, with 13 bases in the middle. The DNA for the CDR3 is TGTGCCAGCAGCGCGGCGGGCGGGGAGCAGTTCTTC. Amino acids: CASSAAGGEQFF.

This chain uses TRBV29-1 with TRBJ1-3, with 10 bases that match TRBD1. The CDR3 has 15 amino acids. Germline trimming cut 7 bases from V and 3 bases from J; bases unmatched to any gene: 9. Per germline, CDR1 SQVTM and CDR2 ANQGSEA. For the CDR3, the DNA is TGCAGCGGACAGGGGGCAGGTTTTCTTGGAAACACCATATATTTT. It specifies CSGQGAGFLGNTIYF.

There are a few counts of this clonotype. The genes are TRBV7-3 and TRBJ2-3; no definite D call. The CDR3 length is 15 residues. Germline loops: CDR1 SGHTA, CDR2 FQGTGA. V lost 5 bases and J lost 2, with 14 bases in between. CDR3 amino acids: CASSARPSLTDTQYF. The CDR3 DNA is TGTGCCAGCAGCGCCCGTCCATCCCTCACAGATACGCAGTATTTT.

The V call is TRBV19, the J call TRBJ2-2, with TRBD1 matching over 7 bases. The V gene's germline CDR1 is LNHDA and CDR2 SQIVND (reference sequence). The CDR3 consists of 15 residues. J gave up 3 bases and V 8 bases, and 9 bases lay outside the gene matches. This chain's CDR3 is CASDKTGLHTGELFF. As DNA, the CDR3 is TGTGCCAGTGATAAGACAGGGTTGCACACCGGGGAGCTGTTTTTT.

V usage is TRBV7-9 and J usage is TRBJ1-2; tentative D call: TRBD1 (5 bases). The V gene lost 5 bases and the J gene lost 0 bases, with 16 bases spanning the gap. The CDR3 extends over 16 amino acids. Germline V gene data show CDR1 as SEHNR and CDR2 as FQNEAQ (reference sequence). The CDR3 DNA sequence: TGTGCCAGCAGCACCCCGGGAGGGGACTCTAACTATGGCTACACCTTC. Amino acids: CASSTPGGDSNYGYTF. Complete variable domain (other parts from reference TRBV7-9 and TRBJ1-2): DTGVSQNPRHKITKRGQNVTFRCDPISEHNRLYWYRQTLGQGPEFLTYFQNEAQLEKSRLLSDRFSAERPKGSFSTLEIQRTEQGDSAMYLCASSTPGGDSNYGYTFGSGTRLTVV.

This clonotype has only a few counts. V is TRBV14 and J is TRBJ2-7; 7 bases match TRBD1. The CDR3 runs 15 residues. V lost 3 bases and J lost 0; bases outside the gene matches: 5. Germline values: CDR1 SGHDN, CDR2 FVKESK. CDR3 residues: CASSHRQGYSYEQYF. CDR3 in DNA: TGTGCCAGCAGCCACCGACAGGGTTACTCCTACGAGCAGTACTTC.

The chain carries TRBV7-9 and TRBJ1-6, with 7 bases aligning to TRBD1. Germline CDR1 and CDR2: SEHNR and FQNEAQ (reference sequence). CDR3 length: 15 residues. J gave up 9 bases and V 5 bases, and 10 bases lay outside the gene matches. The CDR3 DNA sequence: TGTGCCAGCAGCCCGACCCAGGGGGTGAGTTCACCCCTCCACTTT. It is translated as CASSPTQGVSSPLHF.

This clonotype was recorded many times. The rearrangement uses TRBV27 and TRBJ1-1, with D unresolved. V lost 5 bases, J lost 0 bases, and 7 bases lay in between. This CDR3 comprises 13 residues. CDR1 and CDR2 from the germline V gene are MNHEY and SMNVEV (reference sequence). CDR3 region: CASSLKVNTEAFF. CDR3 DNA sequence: TGTGCCAGCAGTCTCAAAGTGAACACTGAAGCTTTCTTT.

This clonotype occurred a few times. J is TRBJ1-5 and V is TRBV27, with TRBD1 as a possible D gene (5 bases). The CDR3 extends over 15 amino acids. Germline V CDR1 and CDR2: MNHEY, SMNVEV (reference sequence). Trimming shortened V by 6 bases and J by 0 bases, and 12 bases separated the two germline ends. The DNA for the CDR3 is TGTGCCAGCAGGAACAGACAGTATAGCAATCAGCCCCAGCATTTT. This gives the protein CASRNRQYSNQPQHF.

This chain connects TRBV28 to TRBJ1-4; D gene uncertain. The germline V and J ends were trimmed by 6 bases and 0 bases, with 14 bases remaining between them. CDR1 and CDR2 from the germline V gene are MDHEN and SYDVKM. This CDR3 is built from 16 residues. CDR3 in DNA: TGTGCCAGCAGACCAGCGAGGGATCCAACTAATGAAAAACTGTTTTTT. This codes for CASRPARDPTNEKLFF.

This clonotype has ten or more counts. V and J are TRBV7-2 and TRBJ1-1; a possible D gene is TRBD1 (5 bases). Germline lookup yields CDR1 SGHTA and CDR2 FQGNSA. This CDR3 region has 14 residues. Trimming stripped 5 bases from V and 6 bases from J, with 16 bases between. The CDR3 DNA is TGTGCCAGCAGCCGCCTGGGGGGAGGGCCTGAAGCTTTCTTT. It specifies CASSRLGGGPEAFF.

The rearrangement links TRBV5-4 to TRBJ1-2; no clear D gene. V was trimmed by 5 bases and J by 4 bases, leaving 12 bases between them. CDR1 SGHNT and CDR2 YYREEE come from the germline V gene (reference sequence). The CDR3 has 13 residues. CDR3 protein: CASRSGGGYGYTF. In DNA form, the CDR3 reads TGTGCCAGCAGGTCGGGAGGTGGCTATGGCTACACCTTC.

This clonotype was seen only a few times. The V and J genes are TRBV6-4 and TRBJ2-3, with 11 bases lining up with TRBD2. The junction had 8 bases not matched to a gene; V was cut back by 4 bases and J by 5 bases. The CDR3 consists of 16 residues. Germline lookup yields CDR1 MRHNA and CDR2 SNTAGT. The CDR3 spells CASSGTPLAGEDTQYF. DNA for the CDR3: TGTGCCAGCAGTGGAACCCCACTAGCGGGGGAAGATACGCAGTATTTT.

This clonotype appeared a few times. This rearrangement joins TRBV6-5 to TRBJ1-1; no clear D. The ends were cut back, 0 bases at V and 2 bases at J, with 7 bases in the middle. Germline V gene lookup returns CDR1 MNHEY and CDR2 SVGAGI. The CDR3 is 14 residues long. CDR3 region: CASSYSSTNTEAFF. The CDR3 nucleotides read TGTGCCAGCAGTTACTCGAGCACCAACACTGAAGCTTTCTTT.

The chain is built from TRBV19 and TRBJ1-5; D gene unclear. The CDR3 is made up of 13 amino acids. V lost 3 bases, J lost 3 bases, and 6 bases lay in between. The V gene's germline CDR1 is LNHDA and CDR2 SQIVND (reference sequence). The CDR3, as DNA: TGTGCCAGTAGTATTTACGTCAATCAGCCCCAGCATTTT. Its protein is CASSIYVNQPQHF.

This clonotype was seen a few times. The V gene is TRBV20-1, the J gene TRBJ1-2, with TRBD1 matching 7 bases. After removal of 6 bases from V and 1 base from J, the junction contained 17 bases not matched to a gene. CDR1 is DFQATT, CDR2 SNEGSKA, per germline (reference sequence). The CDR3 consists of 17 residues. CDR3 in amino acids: CSAQLGGRDSFNYGYTF. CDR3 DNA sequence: TGCAGTGCCCAACTAGGCGGCCGGGACAGCTTTAACTATGGCTACACCTTC.

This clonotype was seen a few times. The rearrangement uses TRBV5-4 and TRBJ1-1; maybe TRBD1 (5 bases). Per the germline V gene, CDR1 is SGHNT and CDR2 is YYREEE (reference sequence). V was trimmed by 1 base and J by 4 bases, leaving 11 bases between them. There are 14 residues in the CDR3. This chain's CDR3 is CASSLNRDPTEAFF. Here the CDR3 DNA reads TGTGCCAGCAGCTTGAATCGGGACCCCACTGAAGCTTTCTTT.

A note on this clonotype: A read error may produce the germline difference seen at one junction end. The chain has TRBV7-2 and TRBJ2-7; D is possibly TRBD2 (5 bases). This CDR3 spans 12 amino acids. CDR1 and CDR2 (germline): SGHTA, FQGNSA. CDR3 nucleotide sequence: TGTGTCAGCACCCTTTCGGGGTACGAGCAGTACTTC. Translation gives CVSTLSGYEQYF.

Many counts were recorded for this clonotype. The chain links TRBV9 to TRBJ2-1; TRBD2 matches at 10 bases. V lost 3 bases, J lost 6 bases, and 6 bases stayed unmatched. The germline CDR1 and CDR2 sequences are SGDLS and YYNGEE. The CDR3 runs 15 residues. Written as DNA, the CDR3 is TGTGCCAGCAGCGAGCGGGGGGGCCTAGGCAATGAGCAGTTCTTC. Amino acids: CASSERGGLGNEQFF.

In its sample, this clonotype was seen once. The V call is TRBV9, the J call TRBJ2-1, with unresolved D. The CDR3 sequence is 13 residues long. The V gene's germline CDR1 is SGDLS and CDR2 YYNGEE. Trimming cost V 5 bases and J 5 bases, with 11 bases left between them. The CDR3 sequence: CASRDGSHNEQFF. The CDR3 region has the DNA TGTGCCAGCAGGGACGGTAGTCACAATGAGCAGTTCTTC.

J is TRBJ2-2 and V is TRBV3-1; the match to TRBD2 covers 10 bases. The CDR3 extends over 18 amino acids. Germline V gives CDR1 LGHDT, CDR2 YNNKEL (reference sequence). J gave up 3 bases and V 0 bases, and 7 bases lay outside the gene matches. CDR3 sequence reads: CASSQDPSGGIYTGELFF. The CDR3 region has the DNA TGTGCCAGCAGCCAAGACCCTAGCGGGGGAATTTACACCGGGGAGCTGTTTTTT.